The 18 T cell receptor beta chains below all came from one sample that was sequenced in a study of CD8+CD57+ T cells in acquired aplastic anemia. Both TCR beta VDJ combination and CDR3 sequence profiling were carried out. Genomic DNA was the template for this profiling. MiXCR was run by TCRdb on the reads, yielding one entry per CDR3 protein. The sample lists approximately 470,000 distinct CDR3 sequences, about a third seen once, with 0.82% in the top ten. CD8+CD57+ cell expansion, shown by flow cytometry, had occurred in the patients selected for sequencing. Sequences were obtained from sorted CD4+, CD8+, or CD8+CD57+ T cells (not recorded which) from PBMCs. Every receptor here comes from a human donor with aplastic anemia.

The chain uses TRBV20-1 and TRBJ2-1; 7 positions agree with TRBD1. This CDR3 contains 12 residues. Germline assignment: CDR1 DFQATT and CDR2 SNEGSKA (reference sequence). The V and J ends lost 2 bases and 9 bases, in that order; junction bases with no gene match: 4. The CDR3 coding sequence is TGCAGTGCTAGACAGGGGGTAGTTGAGCAGTTCTTC. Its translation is CSARQGVVEQFF.

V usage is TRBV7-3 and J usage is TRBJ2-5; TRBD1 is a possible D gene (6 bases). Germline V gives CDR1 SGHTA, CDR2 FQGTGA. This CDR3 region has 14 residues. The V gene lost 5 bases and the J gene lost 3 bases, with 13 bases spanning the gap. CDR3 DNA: TGTGCCAGCAGCCCCCCGACAGGAAAAGAGACCCAGTACTTC. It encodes CASSPPTGKETQYF.

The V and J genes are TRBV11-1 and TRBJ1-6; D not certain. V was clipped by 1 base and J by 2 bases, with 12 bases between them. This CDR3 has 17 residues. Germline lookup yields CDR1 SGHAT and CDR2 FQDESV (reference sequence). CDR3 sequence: CASSLVDTLPYNSPLHF. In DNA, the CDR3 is TGTGCCAGCAGCTTAGTGGATACACTACCCTATAATTCACCCCTCCACTTT.

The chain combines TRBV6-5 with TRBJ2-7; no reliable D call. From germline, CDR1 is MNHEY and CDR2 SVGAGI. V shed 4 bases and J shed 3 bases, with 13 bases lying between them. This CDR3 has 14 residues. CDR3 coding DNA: TGTGCCAGCAGTTCCAGCCCGGGCCACTACGAGCAGTACTTC. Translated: CASSSSPGHYEQYF.

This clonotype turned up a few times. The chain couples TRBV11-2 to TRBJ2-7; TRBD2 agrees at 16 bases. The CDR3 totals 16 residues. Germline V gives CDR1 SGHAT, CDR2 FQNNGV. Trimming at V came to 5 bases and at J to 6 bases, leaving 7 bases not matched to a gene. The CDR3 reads CASSNPGLAGGGEQYF. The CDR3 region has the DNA TGTGCCAGCAGCAACCCGGGACTAGCGGGAGGGGGCGAGCAGTACTTC.

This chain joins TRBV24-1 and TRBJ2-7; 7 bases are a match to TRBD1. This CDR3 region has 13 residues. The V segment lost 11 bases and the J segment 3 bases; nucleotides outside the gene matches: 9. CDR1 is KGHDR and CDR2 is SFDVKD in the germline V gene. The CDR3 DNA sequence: TGTGCCAGCAGAAACCGGGACAGCTACGAGCAGTACTTC. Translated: CASRNRDSYEQYF.

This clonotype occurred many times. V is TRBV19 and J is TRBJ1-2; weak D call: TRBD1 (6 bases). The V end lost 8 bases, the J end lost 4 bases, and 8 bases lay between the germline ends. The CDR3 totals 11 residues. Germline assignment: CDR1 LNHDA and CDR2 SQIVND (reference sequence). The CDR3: CASEQGYGYTF. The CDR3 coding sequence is TGTGCCAGTGAACAGGGCTATGGCTACACCTTC. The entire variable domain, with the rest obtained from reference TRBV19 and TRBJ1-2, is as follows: DGGITQSPKYLFRKEGQNVTLSCEQNLNHDAMYWYRQDPGQGLRLIYYSQIVNDFQKGDIAEGYSVSREKKESFPLTVTSAQKNPTAFYLCASEQGYGYTFGSGTRLTVV.

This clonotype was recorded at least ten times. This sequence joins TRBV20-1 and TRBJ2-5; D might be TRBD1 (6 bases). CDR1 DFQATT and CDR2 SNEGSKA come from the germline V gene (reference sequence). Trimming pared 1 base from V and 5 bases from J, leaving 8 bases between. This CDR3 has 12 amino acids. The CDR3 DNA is TGCAGTGCTAGAGGGGGGCCTGAGACCCAGTACTTC. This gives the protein CSARGGPETQYF.

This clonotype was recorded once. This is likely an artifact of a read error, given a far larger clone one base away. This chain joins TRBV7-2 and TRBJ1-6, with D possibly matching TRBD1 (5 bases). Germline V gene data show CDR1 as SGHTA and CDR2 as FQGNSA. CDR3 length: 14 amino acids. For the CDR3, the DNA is TGTGCCAGCAGCTTGGGGCCCTATAATCCACCCCTCCACTTT. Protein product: CASSLGPYNPPLHF.

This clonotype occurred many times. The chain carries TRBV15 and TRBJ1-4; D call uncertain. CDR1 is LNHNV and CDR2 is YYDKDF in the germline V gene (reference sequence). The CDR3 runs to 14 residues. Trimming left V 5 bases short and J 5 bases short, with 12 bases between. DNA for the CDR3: TGTGCCACCAGCTTCGGGAGTCAGAATGAAAAACTGTTTTTT. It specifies CATSFGSQNEKLFF. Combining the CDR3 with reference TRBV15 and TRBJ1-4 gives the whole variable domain DAMVIQNPRYQVTQFGKPVTLSCSQTLNHNVMYWYQQKSSQAPKLLFHYYDKDFNNEADTPDNFQSRRPNTSFCFLDIRSPGLGDTAMYLCATSFGSQNEKLFFGSGTQLSVL.

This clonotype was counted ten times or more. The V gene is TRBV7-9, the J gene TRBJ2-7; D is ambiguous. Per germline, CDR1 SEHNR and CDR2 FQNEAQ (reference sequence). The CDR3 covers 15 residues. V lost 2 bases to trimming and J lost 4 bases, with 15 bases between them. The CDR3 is CASSLNPGSYYEQYF. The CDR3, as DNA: TGTGCCAGCAGCTTAAACCCGGGTTCCTATTACGAGCAGTACTTC.

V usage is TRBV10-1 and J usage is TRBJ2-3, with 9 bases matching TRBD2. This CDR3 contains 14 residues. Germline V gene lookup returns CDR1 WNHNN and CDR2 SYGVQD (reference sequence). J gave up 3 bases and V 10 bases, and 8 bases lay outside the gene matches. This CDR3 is CANQAGGRTDTQYF. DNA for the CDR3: TGCGCCAACCAAGCGGGGGGACGGACAGATACGCAGTATTTT.

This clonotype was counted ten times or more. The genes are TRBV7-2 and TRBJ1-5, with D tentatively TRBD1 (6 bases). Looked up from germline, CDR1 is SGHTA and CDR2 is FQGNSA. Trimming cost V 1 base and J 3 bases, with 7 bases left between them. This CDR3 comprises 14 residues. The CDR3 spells CASSLDRANQPQHF. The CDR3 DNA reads TGTGCCAGCAGCTTAGACAGGGCCAATCAGCCCCAGCATTTT.

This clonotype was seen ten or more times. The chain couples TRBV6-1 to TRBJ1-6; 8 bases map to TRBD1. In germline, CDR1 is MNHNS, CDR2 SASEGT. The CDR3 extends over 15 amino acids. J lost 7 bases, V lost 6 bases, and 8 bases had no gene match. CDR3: CASRPGGGRNSPLHF. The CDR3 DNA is TGTGCCAGCAGGCCAGGGGGCGGACGAAATTCACCCCTCCACTTT.

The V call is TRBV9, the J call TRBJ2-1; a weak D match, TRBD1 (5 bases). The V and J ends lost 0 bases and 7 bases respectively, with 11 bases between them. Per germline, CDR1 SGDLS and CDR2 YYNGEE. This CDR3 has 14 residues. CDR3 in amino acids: CASSVEGWGNEQFF. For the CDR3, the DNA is TGTGCCAGCAGCGTAGAGGGGTGGGGAAATGAGCAGTTCTTC. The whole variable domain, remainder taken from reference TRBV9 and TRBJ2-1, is DSGVTQTPKHLITATGQRVTLRCSPRSGDLSVYWYQQSLDQGLQFLIQYYNGEERAKGNILERFSAQQFPDLHSELNLSSLELGDSALYFCASSVEGWGNEQFFGPGTRLTVL.

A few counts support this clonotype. This CDR3 reads CSALALVVSGRAIYNEQFF. CDR3 bases: TGCAGTGCGTTAGCATTAGTTGTTAGCGGGAGGGCCATTTACAATGAGCAGTTCTTC. The rearrangement links TRBV20-1 to TRBJ2-5; 11 bases map to TRBD2. The assigned J gene may be wrong: the sequence end matches TRBJ2-1 better. CDR1 is DFQATT and CDR2 is SNEGSKA in the germline V gene (reference sequence). The CDR3 length is 19 residues.

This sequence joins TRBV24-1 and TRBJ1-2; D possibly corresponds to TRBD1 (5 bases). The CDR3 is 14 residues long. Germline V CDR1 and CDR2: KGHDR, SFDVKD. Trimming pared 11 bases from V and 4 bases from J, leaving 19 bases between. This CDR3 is CASSLFSQGYGYTF. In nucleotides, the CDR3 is TGTGCCAGCAGCTTGTTCTCCCAGGGCTATGGCTACACCTTC.

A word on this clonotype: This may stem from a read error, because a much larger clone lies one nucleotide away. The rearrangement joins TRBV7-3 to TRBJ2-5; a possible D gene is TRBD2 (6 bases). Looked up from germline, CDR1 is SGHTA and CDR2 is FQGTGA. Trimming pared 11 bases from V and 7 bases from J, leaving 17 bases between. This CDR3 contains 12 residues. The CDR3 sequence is CASGGVGGTQYF. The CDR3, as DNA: TGTGCCTCCGGGGGAGTGGGAGGGACCCAGTACTTC.